This T cell receptor (beta chain) was sequenced in a study of blood T cells in healthy people across ages. The CDR3 spans 14 residues. V was pared by 1 base and J by 3 bases, with 9 bases between. Germline V gene lookup returns CDR1 SGHTA and CDR2 FQGNSA. Study results and caveats: Age brought a roughly linear fall in TCR beta diversity measured per million T cells.

This clonotype was seen more than once but under ten times. As yet, its antigen is unknown. PCR was performed a second time for roughly 7 to 12 cycles using a sample-barcoded 5' primer and a J-beta primer mix. One entry per CDR3 protein results from TCRdb running MiXCR on the 5' RACE reads. In the table there are about 320,000 distinct CDR3 sequences, roughly 26% of which are singletons. The gene calls are TRBV7-2 and TRBJ1-2; D is ambiguous. Sequencing was performed on blood. This receptor was identified in a woman aged 70-85 years in good health. The CDR3 sequence is CASSLGTDYYGYTF. Here the CDR3 DNA reads TGTGCCAGCAGCTTAGGTACAGATTACTATGGCTACACCTTC.